One and the same sample provided the 28 T cell receptor beta chains below, sequenced in a study of T cell responses to AZD1222 COVID-19 vaccine. Assay: immunoSEQ multiplex PCR; the TCRdb copy retains only in-frame clones and omits some. The table shows over 150,000 clones, with less than 95% occurring only once. This sample comprised peripheral blood, obtained on day 0 of AZD1222 vaccination. The source of these receptors is an adult in good health.

The chain carries TRBV2 and TRBJ2-5; D is ambiguous. The CDR3 is made up of 11 amino acids. The V gene lost 7 bases and the J gene lost 5 bases, with 8 bases spanning the gap. Germline V gene sequence: CDR1 SNHLY, CDR2 FYNNEI. Here the CDR3 reads CASTSWETQYF. The CDR3 DNA is TGTGCCAGCACCTCGTGGGAGACCCAGTACTTC.

The chain is built from TRBV5-1 and TRBJ1-1; the match to TRBD1 covers 7 bases. The CDR3 consists of 14 residues. Per germline, CDR1 SGHRS and CDR2 YFSETQ. V lost 2 bases and J lost 2; bases outside the gene matches: 3. For the CDR3, the DNA is TGCGCCAGCAGCTTCGGGACAGTAAACACTGAAGCTTTCTTT. Its translation is CASSFGTVNTEAFF.

The chain links TRBV12-3 or TRBV12-4 to TRBJ1-5; D gene unclear. Trimming cost V 5 bases and J 6 bases, with 11 bases left between them. This CDR3 has 13 residues. The CDR3 nucleotides are TGTGCCAGCAGTCGGTCAGAGGCTCAGCCCCAGCATTTT. Translating it yields CASSRSEAQPQHF.

The chain uses TRBV5-7 and TRBJ1-6; TRBD1 matches at 8 bases. TRBV5-7 is an open reading frame, and its role is uncertain. This CDR3 has 14 amino acids. Germline trimming cut 0 bases from V and 10 bases from J; bases unmatched to any gene: 3. The CDR3: CASSLGQGKSPLHF. CDR3 in DNA: TGTGCCAGCAGCTTGGGACAGGGGAAATCACCCCTCCACTTT.

This chain connects TRBV9 to TRBJ2-2; 9 positions match TRBD2. Germline CDR1 SGDLS, CDR2 YYNGEE. V shed 0 bases and J 5 bases; nucleotides not matched to a gene: 5. This CDR3 spans 16 amino acids. DNA for the CDR3: TGTGCCAGCAGCGTAGCGGCTAGCGGGGAAACCGGGGAGCTGTTTTTT. This encodes CASSVAASGETGELFF.

This clone was observed a single time. This chain connects TRBV6-5 to TRBJ1-2; D not certain. Germline values: CDR1 MNHEY, CDR2 SVGAGI. V gave up 6 bases and J gave up 9 bases, with 17 bases separating them. The CDR3 spans 13 residues. This CDR3 reads CASSLERSGRYTF. CDR3 DNA: TGTGCCAGCAGCCTAGAACGTTCGGGTCGCTACACCTTC.

This CDR3 is CASSPPDRVIEQYF. The CDR3 region has the DNA TGTGCCAGCTCACCACCGGACAGGGTTATCGAGCAGTACTTC. V and J are TRBV18 and TRBJ2-7; TRBD1 matches at 8 bases. Germline V gene data show CDR1 as KGHSH and CDR2 as LQKENI. This CDR3 spans 14 amino acids. V lost 0 bases to trimming and J lost 6 bases; unmatched junction nucleotides: 4.

The gene calls are TRBV18 and TRBJ1-5, with D possibly being TRBD1 (6 bases). V was pared by 3 bases and J by 4 bases, with 22 bases between. Per germline, CDR1 KGHSH and CDR2 LQKENI. The CDR3 runs 18 residues. The CDR3 reads CASSPGARETLGNQPQHF. Here the CDR3 DNA reads TGTGCCAGCTCACCGGGGGCCAGGGAGACTTTAGGAAATCAGCCCCAGCATTTT.

V usage is TRBV5-5 and J usage is TRBJ1-2; TRBD1 matches 12 bases. Germline loops: CDR1 SGHKS, CDR2 YYEKEE (reference sequence). Germline trimming cut 4 bases from V and 4 bases from J; bases unmatched to any gene: 5. This CDR3 comprises 15 residues. The CDR3 nucleotides read TGTGCCAGCAGCGGGGGACAGGGGGCTGGCTATGGCTACACCTTC. Its translation is CASSGGQGAGYGYTF.

The chain recombines TRBV28 with TRBJ1-1; weak D call: TRBD1 (5 bases). The CDR3 extends over 16 amino acids. Germline CDR1 reads MDHEN; CDR2 reads SYDVKM. Trimming took 3 bases from V and 4 from J, leaving 18 bases between them. CDR3 sequence (DNA): TGTGCCAGCAGTTTTATTGAGGGAACGAGGGGCACTGAAGCTTTCTTT. Translating gives CASSFIEGTRGTEAFF.

The CDR3 nucleotides read TGTGCGACGGGGACCTACGAGCAGTACTTC. Translated: CATGTYEQYF. This chain uses TRBV27 with TRBJ2-7, with a possible D match to TRBD2 (5 bases). The CDR3 is 10 amino acids. Germline V gene sequence: CDR1 MNHEY, CDR2 SMNVEV (reference sequence).

This chain connects TRBV18 to TRBJ1-2; D call uncertain. CDR3 length: 12 amino acids. Germline assignment: CDR1 KGHSH and CDR2 LQKENI. Trimming stripped 6 bases from V and 4 bases from J, with 9 bases between. Written as DNA, the CDR3 is TGTGCCAGCTCGCAGGAATTCTATGGCTACACCTTC. Translated, it gives CASSQEFYGYTF.

CDR3 protein: CASSRTRFQPQHF. The CDR3 DNA reads as TGTGCCAGCAGCAGAACAAGGTTCCAGCCCCAGCATTTT. The rearrangement uses TRBV6-5 and TRBJ1-5; no definite D call. The CDR3 is made up of 13 amino acids. The germline CDR1 and CDR2 sequences are MNHEY and SVGAGI. V was trimmed by 6 bases and J by 7 bases, leaving 13 bases between them.

The chain recombines TRBV30 with TRBJ1-1, with D possibly being TRBD1 (6 bases). Trimming left V 1 base short and J 1 base short, with 7 bases between. The CDR3 covers 13 residues. CDR1 is GTSNPN and CDR2 is SVGIG in the germline V gene (reference sequence). In DNA form, the CDR3 reads TGTGCCTGGAGTGCACAGGGGAACACTGAAGCTTTCTTT. This sequence encodes CAWSAQGNTEAFF. The complete variable domain, with remaining parts taken from reference TRBV30 and TRBJ1-1, reads SQTIHQWPATLVQPVGSPLSLECTVEGTSNPNLYWYRQAAGRGLQLLFYSVGIGQISSEVPQNLSASRPQDRQFILSSKKLLLSDSGFYLCAWSAQGNTEAFFGQGTRLTVV.

The chain has TRBV4-3 and TRBJ2-3; no definite D call. The germline CDR1 and CDR2 sequences are LGHNA and YSLEER. V shed 0 bases and J shed 1 base, with 5 bases lying between them. The CDR3 covers 14 residues. CDR3 residues: CASSQDTRTDTQYF. CDR3 DNA sequence: TGCGCCAGCAGCCAAGACACTCGCACAGATACGCAGTATTTT.

This rearrangement joins TRBV4-3 to TRBJ2-2, with D possibly matching TRBD1 (5 bases). Germline CDR1 reads LGHNA; CDR2 reads YSLEER. The CDR3 consists of 15 residues. V was cut by 3 bases and J by 3 bases, with 11 bases left in between. In DNA form, the CDR3 reads TGCGCCAGCAGCCACAGGGTGGGTGACACCGGGGAGCTGTTTTTT. As protein: CASSHRVGDTGELFF.

The chain joins TRBV12-3 or TRBV12-4 to TRBJ1-2; tentative D call: TRBD1 (5 bases). Trimming shortened V by 5 bases and J by 5 bases, and 12 bases separated the two germline ends. CDR3 length equals 13 residues. The CDR3 coding sequence is TGTGCCAGCAGTGATGACAGCTCGTATGGCTACACCTTC. It yields the protein CASSDDSSYGYTF.

This clone appeared a few times. The rearrangement links TRBV2 to TRBJ1-1; unclear D gene. Between the trimmed V and J ends, which lost 8 bases and 4 bases, there was a span of 8 bases. The CDR3 is 11 amino acids. Looked up from germline, CDR1 is SNHLY and CDR2 is FYNNEI. CDR3 sequence reads: CASLRSTEAFF. CDR3 in DNA: TGTGCCAGCCTTAGGAGCACTGAAGCTTTCTTT.

This clone appeared a few times. The CDR3 sequence: CASRELGVETEAFF. The CDR3 bases are TGTGCCAGCAGGGAACTGGGGGTTGAGACTGAAGCTTTCTTT. The rearrangement links TRBV7-9 to TRBJ1-1, with D tentatively TRBD1 (5 bases). Deletions cut 6 bases from V and 5 bases from J, with 16 bases between. The length of the CDR3 is 14 residues. The germline gives CDR1 SEHNR, CDR2 FQNEAQ (reference sequence).

V and J are TRBV29-1 and TRBJ1-4, with 9 bases lining up with TRBD1. V shed 4 bases and J 7 bases; nucleotides not matched to a gene: 7. CDR1 and CDR2 from the germline V gene are SQVTM and ANQGSEA. The CDR3 loop spans 14 amino acids. In DNA, the CDR3 is TGCAGCGTTGCTAGAGGACAGGGGATTGAAAAACTGTTTTTT. Its translation is CSVARGQGIEKLFF.

A single count supports this clone. The V call is TRBV14, the J call TRBJ1-5; D unresolved. The CDR3 contains 16 residues. Germline lookup yields CDR1 SGHDN and CDR2 FVKESK. With 0 bases removed from V and 1 base from J, the gap between germline ends came to 10 bases. CDR3 residues: CASSQDLMGSNQPQHF. CDR3 nucleotides: TGTGCCAGCAGCCAAGATTTAATGGGGAGCAATCAGCCCCAGCATTTT.

This clone was found a few times. V usage is TRBV5-6 and J usage is TRBJ2-3; the D is unclear. This CDR3 is 12 amino acids long. Trimming took off 4 bases at V and 2 bases at J, with 5 bases between the two ends. Germline loops: CDR1 SGHDT, CDR2 YYEEEE. The CDR3 here is CASSRYTDTQYF. Written as DNA, the CDR3 is TGTGCCAGCAGCCGATACACAGATACGCAGTATTTT.

The gene calls are TRBV7-3 and TRBJ2-6; D not resolved. V was trimmed by 3 bases and J by 0 bases, leaving 15 bases between them. The V gene's germline CDR1 is SGHTA and CDR2 FQGTGA. The CDR3 is made up of 18 amino acids. The CDR3 DNA sequence: TGTGCCAGCAGCTTTGGACCACTCCAGTCCTCTGGGGCCAACGTCCTGACTTTC. It yields the protein CASSFGPLQSSGANVLTF.

This chain links TRBV5-1 with TRBJ2-5; D is uncertain. The CDR3 sequence is 12 residues long. Germline values: CDR1 SGHRS, CDR2 YFSETQ. The germline V and J ends were trimmed by 0 bases and 5 bases, with 5 bases remaining between them. The CDR3 loop reads CASSLELETQYF. DNA for the CDR3: TGCGCCAGCAGCTTGGAGTTGGAGACCCAGTACTTC.

This chain links TRBV24-1 with TRBJ1-5, with unresolved D. The length of the CDR3 is 16 residues. Trimming pared 4 bases from V and 6 bases from J, leaving 18 bases between. Germline V gives CDR1 KGHDR, CDR2 SFDVKD. CDR3 protein: CATSDVATGESQPQHF. CDR3 DNA: TGTGCCACCAGTGACGTTGCGACGGGAGAAAGTCAGCCCCAGCATTTT.

Only one count was recorded for this clone. The same CDR3 also results from other DNA sequences found in this sample. The chain has TRBV9 and TRBJ2-5; TRBD1 is a possible D gene (5 bases). V shed 0 bases and J shed 5 bases, with 14 bases lying between them. CDR3 length: 15 residues. The germline V gene encodes CDR1 SGDLS and CDR2 YYNGEE. CDR3 bases: TGTGCCAGCAGCGTAGACGGGCAGGGTCGGGAGACCCAGTACTTC. This sequence encodes CASSVDGQGRETQYF.

This chain uses TRBV7-2 with TRBJ1-2; 11 nucleotides align to TRBD1. Trimming took 4 bases from V and 5 from J; bases not matched to a gene: 6. The CDR3 extends over 15 amino acids. From germline, CDR1 is SGHTA and CDR2 FQGNSA. CDR3 in DNA: TGTGCCAGCAGCTCAAGAGGACAGGGGGCGTATGGCTACACCTTC. Its translation: CASSSRGQGAYGYTF. Drawing the rest from reference TRBV7-2 and TRBJ1-2, the complete variable domain is GAGVSQSPSNKVTEKGKDVELRCDPISGHTALYWYRQSLGQGLEFLIYFQGNSAPDKSGLPSDRFSAERTGGSVSTLTIQRTQQEDSAVYLCASSSRGQGAYGYTFGSGTRLTVV.

The chain uses TRBV4-2 and TRBJ1-4; unclear D gene. The CDR3 has 13 amino acids. Trimming left V 3 bases short and J 4 bases short, with 6 bases between. CDR1 is LGHNA, CDR2 YNFKEQ, per germline. CDR3 sequence: CASSQQLNEKLFF. The CDR3 DNA is TGTGCCAGCAGCCAGCAGCTTAATGAAAAACTGTTTTTT.